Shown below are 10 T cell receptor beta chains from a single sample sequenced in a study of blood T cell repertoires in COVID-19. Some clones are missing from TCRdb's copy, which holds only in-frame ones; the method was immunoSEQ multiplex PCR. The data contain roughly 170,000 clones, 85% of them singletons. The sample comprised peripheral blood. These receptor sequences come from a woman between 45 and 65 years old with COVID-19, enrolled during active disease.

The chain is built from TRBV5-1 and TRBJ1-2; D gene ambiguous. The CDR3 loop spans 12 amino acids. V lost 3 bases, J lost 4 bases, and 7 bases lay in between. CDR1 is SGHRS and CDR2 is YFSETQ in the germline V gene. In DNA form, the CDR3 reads TGCGCCAGCAGCTCAGAGGGCTATGGCTACACCTTC. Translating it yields CASSSEGYGYTF.

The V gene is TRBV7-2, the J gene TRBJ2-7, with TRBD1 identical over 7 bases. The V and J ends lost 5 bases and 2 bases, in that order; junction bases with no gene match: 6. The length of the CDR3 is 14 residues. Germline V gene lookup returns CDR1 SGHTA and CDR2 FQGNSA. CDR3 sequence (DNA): TGTGCCAGCAGCGAGGGGGCAGGGGCCTACGAGCAGTACTTC. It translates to CASSEGAGAYEQYF.

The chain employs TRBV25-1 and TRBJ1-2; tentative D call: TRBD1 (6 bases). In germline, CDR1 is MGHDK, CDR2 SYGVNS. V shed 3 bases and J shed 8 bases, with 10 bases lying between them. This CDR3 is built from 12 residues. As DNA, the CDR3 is TGTGCCAGCAGTGATACAGGGTACGGCTACACCTTC. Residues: CASSDTGYGYTF.

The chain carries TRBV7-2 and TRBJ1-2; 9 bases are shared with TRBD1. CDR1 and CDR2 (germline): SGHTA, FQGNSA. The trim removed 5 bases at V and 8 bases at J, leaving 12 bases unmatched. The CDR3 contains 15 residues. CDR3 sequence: CASSTGTGTRLGYTF. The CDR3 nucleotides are TGTGCCAGCAGCACTGGGACAGGGACTAGGTTGGGCTACACCTTC. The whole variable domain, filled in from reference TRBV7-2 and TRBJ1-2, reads GAGVSQSPSNKVTEKGKDVELRCDPISGHTALYWYRQSLGQGLEFLIYFQGNSAPDKSGLPSDRFSAERTGGSVSTLTIQRTQQEDSAVYLCASSTGTGTRLGYTFGSGTRLTVV.

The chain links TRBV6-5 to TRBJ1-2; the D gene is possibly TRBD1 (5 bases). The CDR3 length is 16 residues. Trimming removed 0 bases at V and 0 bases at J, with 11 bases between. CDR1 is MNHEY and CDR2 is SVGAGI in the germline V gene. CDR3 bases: TGTGCCAGCAGTTACTCTTGGGGGGGGACTAACTATGGCTACACCTTC. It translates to CASSYSWGGTNYGYTF.

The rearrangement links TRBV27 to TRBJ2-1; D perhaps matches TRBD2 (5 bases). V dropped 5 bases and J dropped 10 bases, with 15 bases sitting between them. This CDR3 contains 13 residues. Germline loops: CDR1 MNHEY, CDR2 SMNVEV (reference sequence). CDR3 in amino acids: CASSPISSGEQFF. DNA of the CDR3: TGTGCCAGCAGTCCCATCTCCTCGGGAGAGCAGTTCTTC.

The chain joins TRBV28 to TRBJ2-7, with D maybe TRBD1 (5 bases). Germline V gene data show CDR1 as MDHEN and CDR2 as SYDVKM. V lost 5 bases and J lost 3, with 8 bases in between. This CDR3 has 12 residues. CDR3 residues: CASSADIYEQYF. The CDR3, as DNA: TGTGCCAGCAGTGCGGACATCTACGAGCAGTACTTC.

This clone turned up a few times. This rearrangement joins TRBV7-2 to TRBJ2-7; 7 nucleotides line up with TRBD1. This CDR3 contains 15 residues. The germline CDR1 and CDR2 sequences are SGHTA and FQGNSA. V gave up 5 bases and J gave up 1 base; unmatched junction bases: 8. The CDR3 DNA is TGTGCCAGCAGCCCATCCGGGACAGCATCCTACGAGCAGTACTTC. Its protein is CASSPSGTASYEQYF.

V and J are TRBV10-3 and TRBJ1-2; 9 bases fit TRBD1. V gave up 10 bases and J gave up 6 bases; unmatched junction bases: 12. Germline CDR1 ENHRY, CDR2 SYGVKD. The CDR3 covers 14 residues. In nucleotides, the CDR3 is TGTGCCACCTTGAAGGGACAGGGACCCGATGGCTACACCTTC. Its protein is CATLKGQGPDGYTF.

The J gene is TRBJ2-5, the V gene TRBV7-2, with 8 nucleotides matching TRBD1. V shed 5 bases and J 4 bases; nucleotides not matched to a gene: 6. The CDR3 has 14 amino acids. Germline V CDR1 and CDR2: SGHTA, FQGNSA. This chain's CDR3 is CASSTRTGRETQYF. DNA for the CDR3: TGTGCCAGCAGCACCAGGACAGGGAGAGAGACCCAGTACTTC.